This entry describes one TCR beta chain. The antigen this receptor binds is unknown. Per-base qualities were not stored, and no clone one base away is much larger. Receptors were amplified or captured by the immunoSEQ multiplex PCR assay. A mixture of 60 forward primers for TCR Vbeta segments and 13 reverse primers for TCR Jbeta segments was used in the multiplex PCR. The CDR3 region of rearranged TCR beta genes was amplified from genomic DNA with a multiplex PCR assay. The Illumina HiSeq System was used to sequence the amplified TCR beta libraries as 87-base-pair reads. In the source study's methods: In a later analysis, tens of millions of unique TCR beta chains were counted across the 690 or so repertoires, and around 10 million of these chains were shared by at least two donors. Raw reads were error-corrected and collapsed into unique sequences with a nearest-neighbor algorithm that merged closely related sequences to remove PCR and sequencing errors. Alignment of CDR3 sequences to IMGT reference sequences was used to assign V, D and J gene segments. For a sequence to be retained, a match of at least six nucleotides to both a V gene segment and a J gene segment was required. A rearrangement was called productive if the CDR3 had no stop codons and remained in frame with V and J, and every other rearrangement was called non-productive. Following IMGT convention, CDR3 was defined as the stretch from the second conserved V-encoded cysteine up to the conserved J-encoded phenylalanine. In an earlier analysis of roughly 610 of the donors, sequences lacking an unambiguous match to a single V gene segment were excluded. An earlier analysis of some 500 of the donors classified V segments as functional when productive rearrangements were above 56.7% and as segregating when the standard deviation between donors was above 5%. A statistical classification framework was built to diagnose cytomegalovirus status from the catalog of TCR beta chain sequences. V and J gene assignment, in a later analysis, came from comparing TCR nucleotide sequences with IMGT/GENE-DB human TR gene sequences. Using the TCRdist pipeline, a later analysis assigned CDR3 sequences along with most-parsimonious VDJ recombination scenarios. A later analysis defined each TCR beta chain by its CDR3 amino acid sequence plus V-gene family, and excluded reads lacking a unique V-gene family. As a way to deal with suspected cross-contamination and a sequencing artifact, a later analysis dropped roughly 620 nucleotide sequences that were highly shared and had low generation probability. In a later analysis, a clonal expansion index was calculated for each public chain from normalized within-repertoire ranks of inferred template counts. Generation probabilities in a later analysis came from a VDJ recombination model fitted to out-of-frame rearrangements, and those results were checked against IGoR. In a later analysis, TCR-TCR, TCR-HLA and TCR-CMV co-occurrence was scored with hypergeometric tests, and a repertoire-size bias correction was applied to TCR pairs. A later analysis estimated false discovery rates by permuting HLA or CMV assignments 20 times. In a later analysis, co-occurring TCRs were grouped with DBSCAN, and TCRdist sequence similarity was added when clustering was performed within HLA-allele-positive subsets. Co-occurrence clustering excluded repertoires with fewer than 30,000 or more than 120,000 public chains, plus five with anomalous nucleotide sharing. TCRdb re-hosts the immuneACCESS table, in-frame sequences only. Its copies lack some clones; in the studies checked, an unresolved V gene accounts for under half of them, and the cause for the rest is not known. For V, J and clone size, that table is used; D and trimming come from the DNA. Across this sample there are about 130,000 clones, with about 73% seen only once. The ten most abundant clones make up about 3% of the sample.

This sample was included in a study of cytomegalovirus exposure and HLA in healthy donors (dated by TCRdb to 2016 to 2017). About the study as a whole: An earlier analysis of some 500 of the donors reported 276 Gb of sequence data and 117 million unique TCR beta sequences from around 200 million T cells. Approximately 310 gigabases of sequencing data and 80 million or so unique TCR sequences were included in an early release covering around 650 HLA-typed donors. Among the approximately 400 genotyped donors, approximately 77% belonged to the genetic ancestry cluster associated with self-reported Caucasian donors. The study aimed to test whether cataloging public T cell receptors could reveal signatures of past pathogen exposure. Using immunosequencing, the study profiled T cell repertoires from around 670 subjects and related those repertoires to cytomegalovirus serostatus. A separate validation cohort of over 95 different subjects was used in addition to the 666-subject first cohort. The study combined high-throughput TCR immunosequencing, statistical association of individual TCRs with disease status, and machine learning to predict cytomegalovirus infection status. To study patterns of TCR occurrence, a later analysis re-analyzed previously published TCR beta repertoires from 500 to 850 donors and added high-resolution HLA genotyping. Rather than drawing on any new phenotypic data, the later analysis identified candidate immune exposures from TCR beta sequences and the way those sequences occurred across donors. An earlier analysis of roughly 580 of the donors used high-throughput TCR beta sequencing to judge whether each TCR beta V gene segment behaved as functional or pseudogenic. Donor age, sex, ethnicity and CMV serostatus were compiled alongside the repertoire data. A later genetic analysis took genome-wide SNP genotypes for 398 of the 666 donors and used that subset as a discovery cohort. Every repertoire in the discovery cohort had been generated on one and the same sequencing platform. Class I and class II HLA loci were covered by the typing at four-digit resolution. The number of typed donors differed by locus: about 629-640 for A, B, C, DRB1 and DQB1; 522 for DQA1; about 600 for DPA1; and around 450 for DPB1. Roughly 5 DR-DQ haplotypes were treated as single units for association and clustering because of strong linkage in the cohort. On average, around 200,000 unique TCR beta nucleotide sequences were sequenced per donor among a few hundred genotyped donors of the cohort, with 15% to 20% of those sequences being non-productive. Summary of the overall study and its limitations: For the cohort, immune exposure information was limited to CMV serostatus. Some IMGT-functional V segments, including TRBV6-2 and TRBV6-3, could not be told apart with the 87-base-pair reads, so those segments were excluded. The authors suggested that the approach could potentially be extended to other disease states and immunological phenotypes. Roughly uniform sequencing depth across donors was assumed in presence/absence analyses, although this assumption may not hold. A later analysis associated 16,951 TCR beta sequences with specific HLA alleles at a false discovery rate of 0.05. The cohort was sequenced for TCR beta chains only, and without alpha or paired-chain data the features that could be detected were limited. Because HLA typing was missing for some donors at each locus, association tests included only the typed subset. About 17 rarely observed V segments, including chromosome 9 orphons, were excluded from the earlier analysis of several hundred of the donors because counts were too low. An earlier analysis of approximately 540 of the donors showed that most TCR beta V segments appeared in productive rearrangements either about 87% or about 30% of the time, which broadly matched IMGT annotations. When HLA alleles, especially DR and DQ, strongly co-occurred, TCR associations were difficult to assign to individual alleles. Linkage disequilibrium might explain the correlated functional status among segregating V segments, but an unknown experimental factor could not be ruled out. The study gave a list of 150 to 200 TCR beta chains associated with cytomegalovirus. Most TCR sequences were seen in very few donors, while some public TCRs were found in many individuals. In a later analysis, HLA-associated TCR beta chains showed more clonal expansion and lower generation probabilities than non-associated chains that were equally common. A later analysis reported that several top co-occurrence clusters appeared linked to parvovirus B19, influenza, CMV and Epstein-Barr virus. V-gene and J-gene trimming of TCR beta chains was associated with a missense DCLRE1C variant in a later genetic analysis, and the association was replicated in an independent cohort. In vitro tests confirmed that a few of the cytomegalovirus-associated TCR beta chains recognize cytomegalovirus antigens. Cytomegalovirus status was reported to be diagnosed by the classifier with high specificity and sensitivity in both the original and validation cohorts. According to a later analysis, most CMV-associated TCR beta chains appeared to be HLA-restricted, and the HLA associations seemed to be driven largely by CMV exposure. In a later genetic analysis, fewer N-insertions in productive TCRs were reported among donors in an Asian-associated ancestry cluster than the roughly 670-donor mean. A group of highly shared sequence variants was considered likely to be a technical artifact of the sequencing pipeline. In a later analysis, the rate of TCR association differed among HLA loci, with DRB1 alleles having the most associated TCRs and HLA-C alleles having the fewest. A further reported finding was that TCR beta sequences accurately predicted the HLA-A and HLA-B alleles for most subjects in the first cohort.

Deletion took 0 bases off V and 4 bases off J, with a span of 9 bases between the germline ends. The CDR3 numbers 15 residues from cysteine through phenylalanine. The read is trimmed to its CDR3 DNA, 45 bases read in frame from base 1. In the germline V gene, CDR1 corresponds to SGHVS and CDR2 to FNYEAQ. In total, more than 500 healthy bone marrow donors made up the cohort. At the time of sampling, all cohort members were nominally healthy, though unrecorded immune exposures were likely present. Of the 670 or so cohort members, 289 had positive CMV serostatus and approximately 360 had negative CMV serostatus, and CMV serostatus was not recorded for the donor. Each donor provided a peripheral blood sample, and peripheral blood mononuclear cells were used for TCR beta sequencing. The Qiagen DNeasy Blood Extraction Kit was used to extract genomic DNA from the blood cell samples.

The clonotype comes from a human donor in good health. The chain is encoded by TRBV7-6 joined to TRBJ2-2; TRBD1 is a weak D gene call, 6 bases matching. The sample taken for sequencing was PBMCs. The DNA reads TGTGCCAGCAGCTTAGCGGGGGCCTCCACCGGGGAGCTGTTTTTT. This translates into CASSLAGASTGELFF.